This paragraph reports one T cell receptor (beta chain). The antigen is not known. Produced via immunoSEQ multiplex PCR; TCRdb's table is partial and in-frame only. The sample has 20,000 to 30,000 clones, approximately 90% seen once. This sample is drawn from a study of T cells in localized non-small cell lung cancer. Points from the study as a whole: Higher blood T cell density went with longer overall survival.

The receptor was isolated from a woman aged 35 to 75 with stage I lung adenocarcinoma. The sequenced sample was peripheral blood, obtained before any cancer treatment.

The CDR3 coding sequence is TGTGCCAGCAGCTTGAGGGGCCTGGGGTTTGGCTACACCTTC. Protein sequence: CASSLRGLGFGYTF. This sequence joins TRBV5-6 and TRBJ1-2, with D perhaps matching TRBD1 (5 bases). Per the germline V gene, CDR1 is SGHDT and CDR2 is YYEEEE. Trimming shortened V by 1 base and J by 7 bases, and 14 bases separated the two germline ends. This CDR3 has 14 residues.